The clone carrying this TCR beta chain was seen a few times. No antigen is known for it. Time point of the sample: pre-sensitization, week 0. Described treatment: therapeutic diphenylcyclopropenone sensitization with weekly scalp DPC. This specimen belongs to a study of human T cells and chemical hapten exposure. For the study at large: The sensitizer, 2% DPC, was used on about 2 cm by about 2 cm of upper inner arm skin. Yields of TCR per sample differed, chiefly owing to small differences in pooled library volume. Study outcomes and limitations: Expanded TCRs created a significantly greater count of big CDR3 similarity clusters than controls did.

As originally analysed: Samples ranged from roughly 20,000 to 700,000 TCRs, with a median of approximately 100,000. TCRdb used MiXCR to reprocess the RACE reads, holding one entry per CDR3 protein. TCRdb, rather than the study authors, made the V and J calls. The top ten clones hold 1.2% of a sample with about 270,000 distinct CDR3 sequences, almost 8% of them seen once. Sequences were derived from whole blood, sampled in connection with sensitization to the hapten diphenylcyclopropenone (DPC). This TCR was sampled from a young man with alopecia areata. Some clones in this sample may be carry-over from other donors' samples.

The chain's CDR3 is CASSLEEGWSPSLQPQHF. DNA of the CDR3: TGTGCCAGCAGCTTAGAAGAAGGGTGGTCCCCCTCTCTTCAGCCCCAGCATTTT. This chain links TRBV7-9 with TRBJ1-5; D is ambiguous. In germline, CDR1 is SEHNR, CDR2 FQNEAQ (reference sequence). This CDR3 has 18 amino acids. V shed 1 base and J shed 6 bases, with 22 bases lying between them. Looking up the rest from reference TRBV7-9 and TRBJ1-5 gives the full variable domain: DTGVSQNPRHKITKRGQNVTFRCDPISEHNRLYWYRQTLGQGPEFLTYFQNEAQLEKSRLLSDRFSAERPKGSFSTLEIQRTEQGDSAMYLCASSLEEGWSPSLQPQHFGDGTRLSIL.